The 31 T cell receptor beta chains presented below share a single source sample, sequenced in a study of technical replicates of blood from several donors. Assay: immunoSEQ multiplex PCR; the TCRdb copy retains only in-frame clones and omits some. This sample carries tens of thousands of clones, approximately 94% of them seen once, and the ten largest clones take under 3%. Sequencing input: PBMCs. These receptors were obtained from a human donor in good health. Some clones in this sample may be carry-over from other donors' samples.

The chain recombines TRBV5-1 with TRBJ2-3; 9 bases map to TRBD2. The CDR3 totals 17 residues. From germline, CDR1 is SGHRS and CDR2 YFSETQ. With V trimmed by 0 bases and J by 0 bases, 5 bases remained unmatched. The CDR3 loop reads CASSLGWRGGSTDTQYF. CDR3 nucleotide sequence: TGCGCCAGCAGCTTGGGTTGGCGGGGGGGCAGCACAGATACGCAGTATTTT.

J is TRBJ2-5 and V is TRBV6-1; 11 nucleotides agree with TRBD2. This CDR3 comprises 15 residues. The trim removed 7 bases at V and 3 bases at J, leaving 7 bases unmatched. Germline-derived CDR1 and CDR2 are MNHNS and SASEGT. Here the CDR3 reads CASTSMTSGEETQYF. DNA for the CDR3: TGTGCCAGCACCTCCATGACTAGCGGGGAAGAGACCCAGTACTTC.

This clone was detected once. V gene TRBV10-3 combines with J gene TRBJ1-2; 9 nucleotides align to TRBD1. This CDR3 region has 15 residues. The germline V gene encodes CDR1 ENHRY and CDR2 SYGVKD. With V trimmed by 10 bases and J by 1 base, 10 bases remained unmatched. In DNA, the CDR3 is TGTGCCACGAGGACAGGGGCCCAAATTAACTATGGCTACACCTTC. Protein product: CATRTGAQINYGYTF.

V and J are TRBV7-2 and TRBJ2-1; unclear D gene. CDR1 is SGHTA, CDR2 FQGNSA, per germline. V dropped 5 bases and J dropped 0 bases, with 14 bases sitting between them. The CDR3 covers 16 residues. The CDR3 region is CASSLQRRSSYNEQFF. Here the CDR3 DNA reads TGTGCCAGCAGCCTACAACGACGGAGCTCCTACAATGAGCAGTTCTTC.

This clone was seen just once. J is TRBJ2-3 and V is TRBV4-3, with 11 bases lining up with TRBD2. This CDR3 region has 15 residues. CDR1 is LGHNA, CDR2 YSLEER, per germline. The V gene end was trimmed by 4 bases and the J gene end by 6 bases; junction bases not matched to a gene: 6. CDR3 bases: TGCGCCAGCAGCCCCCTAGCGGGAGGTGGGGATACGCAGTATTTT. Residues: CASSPLAGGGDTQYF.

The J gene is TRBJ2-5, the V gene TRBV6-1; D is uncertain. Trimming pared 6 bases from V and 4 bases from J, leaving 15 bases between. The germline V gene has CDR1 MNHNS and CDR2 SASEGT. The CDR3 runs 14 residues. The CDR3 nucleotides read TGTGCCAGCAGGGTGACCCAGCGCGGAGAGACCCAGTACTTC. Translated, it gives CASRVTQRGETQYF.

V usage is TRBV6-6 and J usage is TRBJ1-2; TRBD1 agrees at 10 bases. The ends lost 4 bases at V and 2 bases at J; junction bases unmatched: 1. The CDR3 has 14 residues. The germline V gene has CDR1 MNHNY and CDR2 SVGAGI (reference sequence). Here the CDR3 DNA reads TGTGCCAGCAGTTCGGACAGGGGGAACTATGGCTACACCTTC. Translating gives CASSSDRGNYGYTF.

This sequence joins TRBV19 and TRBJ2-5; TRBD2 matches 8 bases. Germline V gene sequence: CDR1 LNHDA, CDR2 SQIVND (reference sequence). V gave up 3 bases and J gave up 6 bases; unmatched junction bases: 3. CDR3 length equals 13 residues. The CDR3 nucleotides read TGTGCCAGTAGTATCGGGAGGGAACAGACCCAGTACTTC. Protein: CASSIGREQTQYF.

The chain combines TRBV7-9 with TRBJ2-3, with a weak D call TRBD1 (5 bases). Germline V gene data show CDR1 as SEHNR and CDR2 as FQNEAQ (reference sequence). V shed 1 base and J shed 4 bases, with 9 bases lying between them. The CDR3 covers 14 residues. The CDR3 spells CASSLGGPADTQYF. In nucleotides, the CDR3 is TGTGCCAGCAGCTTAGGGGGCCCAGCAGATACGCAGTATTTT.

The J gene is TRBJ2-3, the V gene TRBV7-6, with 8 positions matching TRBD2. V was clipped by 5 bases and J by 10 bases; unmatched bases: 17. The CDR3 loop spans 16 amino acids. The germline V gene encodes CDR1 SGHVS and CDR2 FNYEAQ. CDR3 nucleotides: TGTGCCAGCAGCCGGGAGGGCGGGGGGCCGGCAAGGGCGCAGTATTTT. Its translation is CASSREGGGPARAQYF.

The chain carries TRBV5-8 and TRBJ2-5, with D possibly being TRBD1 (5 bases). The germline gives CDR1 SGHTS, CDR2 YDEGEE. The CDR3 length is 16 residues. Trimming left V 0 bases short and J 1 base short, with 13 bases between. CDR3 bases: TGTGCCAGCAGCTTGGGAAAAGGGGTTCCCCAAGAGACCCAGTACTTC. Its translation: CASSLGKGVPQETQYF.

The CDR3 sequence: CASSLDRGLNEQFF. The CDR3, as DNA: TGTGCCAGCAGCTTAGATAGGGGGCTCAATGAGCAGTTCTTC. The chain employs TRBV7-7 and TRBJ2-1; 7 nucleotides match TRBD1. The CDR3 totals 14 residues. Germline values: CDR1 SSHAT, CDR2 FNYEAQ (reference sequence). J lost 6 bases, V lost 1 base, and 3 bases had no gene match. The variable domain in full, completed from reference TRBV7-7 and TRBJ2-1, reads GAGVSQSPRYKVTKRGQDVTLRCDPISSHATLYWYQQALGQGPEFLTYFNYEAQPDKSGLPSDRFSAERPEGSISTLTIQRTEQRDSAMYRCASSLDRGLNEQFFGPGTRLTVL.

The chain employs TRBV15 and TRBJ2-2; 8 nucleotides match TRBD2. The germline V gene has CDR1 LNHNV and CDR2 YYDKDF (reference sequence). The CDR3 has 17 residues. V was clipped by 0 bases and J by 5 bases; unmatched bases: 8. DNA of the CDR3: TGTGCCACCAGCAGAGATCGTTTCGGGGGGGGAACCGGGGAGCTGTTTTTT. Protein product: CATSRDRFGGGTGELFF. The whole variable domain, filled in from reference TRBV15 and TRBJ2-2, reads DAMVIQNPRYQVTQFGKPVTLSCSQTLNHNVMYWYQQKSSQAPKLLFHYYDKDFNNEADTPDNFQSRRPNTSFCFLDIRSPGLGDTAMYLCATSRDRFGGGTGELFFGEGSRLTVL.

This clone was detected once. The chain combines TRBV19 with TRBJ2-5, with no clear D. The CDR3 is made up of 17 amino acids. V shed 1 base and J shed 2 bases, with 17 bases lying between them. Germline values: CDR1 LNHDA, CDR2 SQIVND (reference sequence). The CDR3 protein is CASSIGLDAPDQETQYF. The CDR3 DNA reads TGTGCCAGTAGTATAGGGCTAGATGCCCCAGATCAAGAGACCCAGTACTTC.

This clone was observed once. The chain recombines TRBV27 with TRBJ2-3, with a weak D call TRBD2 (6 bases). Germline values: CDR1 MNHEY, CDR2 SMNVEV (reference sequence). Trimming removed 2 bases at V and 1 base at J, with 10 bases between. CDR3 size: 15 residues. In DNA form, the CDR3 reads TGTGCCAGCAGTTTACGGGGGTCTGGCACAGATACGCAGTATTTT. It encodes CASSLRGSGTDTQYF.

This sequence joins TRBV6-1 and TRBJ1-1, with 9 nucleotides matching TRBD1. The CDR3 is 14 residues long. J was trimmed by 5 bases and V by 4 bases; bases with no gene match: 5. From germline, CDR1 is MNHNS and CDR2 SASEGT. In DNA, the CDR3 is TGTGCCAGCAGTGCGTCGGACAGGGGTACTGAAGCTTTCTTT. Its protein is CASSASDRGTEAFF.

This rearrangement joins TRBV6-1 to TRBJ2-5; TRBD1 matches at 9 bases. V shed 0 bases, J shed 4 bases, and the junction held 6 bases outside the gene matches. Germline-derived CDR1 and CDR2 are MNHNS and SASEGT. This CDR3 spans 16 amino acids. In DNA, the CDR3 is TGTGCCAGCAGTGAAGCGGGGGGACAGGGTGCAGAGACCCAGTACTTC. Protein: CASSEAGGQGAETQYF.

This chain links TRBV28 with TRBJ1-2, with TRBD1 as a possible D gene (6 bases). The germline gives CDR1 MDHEN, CDR2 SYDVKM. The CDR3 runs to 14 residues. V was trimmed by 5 bases and J by 3 bases, leaving 13 bases between them. CDR3 coding DNA: TGTGCCAGCAGTGCGGACAGCAGCTACTATGGCTACACCTTC. This encodes CASSADSSYYGYTF.

This chain links TRBV5-1 with TRBJ1-5; 10 bases are shared with TRBD1. With 7 bases clipped from V and 6 bases from J, the junction kept 10 bases outside the gene matches. There are 15 residues in the CDR3. Germline lookup yields CDR1 SGHRS and CDR2 YFSETQ. This CDR3 reads CASRAGTGAFQPQHF. In DNA, the CDR3 is TGCGCCAGCCGCGCCGGGACAGGGGCGTTTCAGCCCCAGCATTTT. Filled out from reference TRBV5-1 and TRBJ1-5, the complete variable domain reads KAGVTQTPRYLIKTRGQQVTLSCSPISGHRSVSWYQQTPGQGLQFLFEYFSETQRNKGNFPGRFSGRQFSNSRSEMNVSTLELGDSALYLCASRAGTGAFQPQHFGDGTRLSIL.

The chain employs TRBV5-5 and TRBJ2-2; 8 positions match TRBD2. With V trimmed by 0 bases and J by 3 bases, 4 bases remained unmatched. The CDR3 runs 16 residues. CDR1 is SGHKS and CDR2 is YYEKEE in the germline V gene (reference sequence). The CDR3 protein is CASSLVTSADTGELFF. DNA of the CDR3: TGTGCCAGCAGCTTGGTGACTAGCGCGGACACCGGGGAGCTGTTTTTT.

The chain joins TRBV14 to TRBJ2-3; TRBD2 matches 9 bases. Unmatched junction bases numbered 9, after V lost 0 bases and J lost 14 bases. This CDR3 has 14 amino acids. The V gene's germline CDR1 is SGHDN and CDR2 FVKESK. CDR3 residues: CASSQDRLAGQWYF. DNA for the CDR3: TGTGCCAGCAGCCAAGATCGCCTAGCGGGGCAGTGGTATTTT.

The rearrangement uses TRBV5-1 and TRBJ2-7, with TRBD1 matching 12 bases. Trimming took 3 bases from V and 7 from J; bases not matched to a gene: 5. Germline CDR1 SGHRS, CDR2 YFSETQ. The CDR3 is 14 residues long. Here the CDR3 DNA reads TGCGCCAGCAGCTGGGGACAGGGGGCTGGTGAGCAGTACTTC. It yields the protein CASSWGQGAGEQYF. The whole variable domain, filled in from reference TRBV5-1 and TRBJ2-7, reads KAGVTQTPRYLIKTRGQQVTLSCSPISGHRSVSWYQQTPGQGLQFLFEYFSETQRNKGNFPGRFSGRQFSNSRSEMNVSTLELGDSALYLCASSWGQGAGEQYFGPGTRLTVT.

The chain joins TRBV27 to TRBJ1-5; 10 bases map to TRBD1. Germline values: CDR1 MNHEY, CDR2 SMNVEV (reference sequence). The V gene end was trimmed by 3 bases and the J gene end by 6 bases; junction bases not matched to a gene: 5. The CDR3 length is 15 residues. The CDR3 spells CASSFSGTGAQPQHF. CDR3 bases: TGTGCCAGCAGTTTCTCCGGGACAGGGGCTCAGCCCCAGCATTTT.

This chain joins TRBV15 and TRBJ1-5, with 9 bases matching TRBD1. CDR1 and CDR2 (germline): LNHNV, YYDKDF (reference sequence). The length of the CDR3 is 15 residues. The trim removed 6 bases at V and 1 base at J, leaving 4 bases unmatched. This CDR3 reads CATSLDRGSNQPQHF. CDR3 nucleotides: TGTGCCACCAGTCTGGACAGGGGCAGCAATCAGCCCCAGCATTTT.

V is TRBV7-2 and J is TRBJ1-5, with a weak D call TRBD1 (5 bases). The CDR3 runs to 12 residues. CDR1 SGHTA and CDR2 FQGNSA come from the germline V gene. Trimming left V 4 bases short and J 8 bases short, with 9 bases between. This CDR3 reads CASSSDNKPQHF. CDR3 coding DNA: TGTGCCAGCAGCTCGGACAACAAGCCCCAGCATTTT.

The rearrangement joins TRBV12-1 to TRBJ2-5; the table's D call, TRBD2, has no DNA check behind it. TRBV12-1 is a listed pseudogene. The CDR3 loop spans 17 amino acids. CDR3 in amino acids: CASSLGLAGGVQETQYF. CDR3 in DNA: TGTGCCAGCAGCTTGGGTCTAGCGGGGGGTGTCCAAGAGACCCAGTACTTC.

The V and J genes are TRBV14 and TRBJ2-3; D call uncertain. CDR1 and CDR2 (germline): SGHDN, FVKESK. V was shortened by 1 base and J by 3 bases, with 8 bases between the two germline ends. This CDR3 is 14 amino acids long. DNA for the CDR3: TGTGCCAGCAGCCAAGTACTCGGGACAGATACGCAGTATTTT. Its protein is CASSQVLGTDTQYF.

As to this clone: An end of the junction differs from the germline gene, which may be a read error. The CDR3 DNA follows: TGTGCCAGCTCACCTCCAGGGTCCCAAGAGGCCCAGTACTTC. This translates into CASSPPGSQEAQYF. The chain recombines TRBV18 with TRBJ2-5, with D perhaps TRBD1 (5 bases). The CDR3 runs 14 residues. CDR1 and CDR2 (germline): KGHSH, LQKENI.

The CDR3 DNA reads TGCGCCAGCAGGAATCGCGGGAGCTCCTACGAGCAGTACTTC. This codes for CASRNRGSSYEQYF. J is TRBJ2-7 and V is TRBV5-1; TRBD2 matches at 7 bases. The CDR3 length is 14 residues. V trimming: 5 bases; J trimming: 0 bases; junction bases outside the gene matches: 5. CDR1 is SGHRS, CDR2 YFSETQ, per germline. Full variable domain (remainder filled in from reference TRBV5-1 and TRBJ2-7): KAGVTQTPRYLIKTRGQQVTLSCSPISGHRSVSWYQQTPGQGLQFLFEYFSETQRNKGNFPGRFSGRQFSNSRSEMNVSTLELGDSALYLCASRNRGSSYEQYFGPGTRLTVT.

CDR3 sequence (DNA): TGTGCCAGCAGCGAATCCCGTTTGAGGGCTGGGGCCAACGTCCTGACTTTC. Residues: CASSESRLRAGANVLTF. V gene TRBV7-2 combines with J gene TRBJ2-6; tentatively, D is TRBD2 (5 bases). Between the trimmed V and J ends, which lost 5 bases and 2 bases, there was a span of 16 bases. Germline lookup yields CDR1 SGHTA and CDR2 FQGNSA. This CDR3 has 17 amino acids.

J is TRBJ2-1 and V is TRBV5-1; a possible D gene is TRBD1 (5 bases). Per germline, CDR1 SGHRS and CDR2 YFSETQ. The length of the CDR3 is 15 residues. Trimming took off 0 bases at V and 8 bases at J, with 15 bases between the two ends. CDR3 sequence: CASSLAGRDTDEQFF. In DNA, the CDR3 is TGCGCCAGCAGCTTGGCCGGCAGGGATACTGATGAGCAGTTCTTC.